Presented here are 15 T cell receptor beta chains from one specimen sequenced in a study of monozygotic twins with inflammatory bowel disease. Reanalyzing the 5' RACE reads, TCRdb keeps one entry per CDR3 protein, without DNA. The sample includes 350,000 to 500,000 distinct CDR3 sequences. What was sequenced was blood. All receptors come from a human donor with ulcerative colitis or Crohn's disease, or a healthy co-twin of an affected twin (not recorded which).

J is TRBJ1-1 and V is TRBV6-5; checking the TCRdb D call of TRBD1 is not possible without DNA. The CDR3 extends over 14 amino acids. The germline CDR1 and CDR2 sequences are MNHEY and SVGAGI. CDR3: CASSYPSRNTEAFF.

V usage is TRBV4-2 and J usage is TRBJ2-3; TCRdb outputs TRBD2, but without DNA this stays unchecked. The CDR3 has 17 amino acids. The germline V gene encodes CDR1 LGHNA and CDR2 YNFKEQ. This chain's CDR3 is CASSQGGSGGLQDTQYF.

The CDR3 here is CASRPSGTDTQYF. V and J are TRBV12-3 or TRBV12-4 and TRBJ2-3; TCRdb gives TRBD2 as the D gene, but with no DNA this cannot be confirmed. This CDR3 comprises 13 residues.

V usage is TRBV6-1 and J usage is TRBJ2-1; lacking DNA, the TRBD1 call made by TCRdb goes unchecked. This CDR3 region has 11 residues. Germline V CDR1 and CDR2: MNHNS, SASEGT. The chain's CDR3 is CASRWGNEQFF.

The chain is built from TRBV28 and TRBJ2-1; without DNA, the TCRdb call of TRBD2 cannot be checked. Germline-derived CDR1 and CDR2 are MDHEN and SYDVKM. The CDR3 is 14 amino acids. This CDR3 is CASTLSGAYNEQFF.

The chain is built from TRBV12-3 or TRBV12-4 and TRBJ1-5; TCRdb gives TRBD1 as the D gene, but with no DNA this cannot be confirmed. This CDR3 comprises 15 residues. The chain's CDR3 is CASSPGTTINQPQHF.

The chain links TRBV11-2 to TRBJ2-1. Germline CDR1 and CDR2: SGHAT and FQNNGV. CDR3 size: 15 residues. CDR3 sequence reads: CASSLERRSYNEQFF.

This chain joins TRBV5-1 and TRBJ1-6; TCRdb lists TRBD1, though no DNA is available to test this call. CDR1 is SGHRS and CDR2 is YFSETQ in the germline V gene. This CDR3 is 14 amino acids long. The chain's CDR3 is CASSSGQPNSPLHF.

The chain has TRBV19 and TRBJ2-2; no DNA is available, so the TRBD1 call from TCRdb remains unchecked. CDR1 is LNHDA, CDR2 SQIVND, per germline (reference sequence). The CDR3 is made up of 17 amino acids. The CDR3 here is CASSINAGTGNTGELFF.

This chain connects TRBV7-2 to TRBJ2-1; TCRdb lists TRBD2, though no DNA is available to test this call. Germline values: CDR1 SGHTA, CDR2 FQGNSA. CDR3 length equals 15 residues. The CDR3 spells CASSLSGRASNEQFF.

The chain carries TRBV5-6 and TRBJ1-2; the TCRdb call, TRBD1, lacks DNA for checking. Germline-derived CDR1 and CDR2 are SGHDT and YYEEEE. This CDR3 region has 15 residues. CDR3: CASSLGGGLDYGYTF.

J is TRBJ2-1 and V is TRBV10-2; TCRdb proposes TRBD1, but this gene call is untestable without DNA. CDR3 size: 16 residues. Per the germline V gene, CDR1 is WSHSY and CDR2 is SAAADI. The CDR3: CASRGGAGSFYNEQFF.

The chain has TRBV18 and TRBJ1-2. This CDR3 is built from 13 residues. From germline, CDR1 is KGHSH and CDR2 LQKENI. This chain's CDR3 is CASSPQTEDGYTF.

The chain combines TRBV19 with TRBJ2-2. Germline V gene data show CDR1 as LNHDA and CDR2 as SQIVND (reference sequence). This CDR3 comprises 15 residues. The CDR3 loop reads CASSISNRNTGELFF. Looking up the rest from reference TRBV19 and TRBJ2-2 gives the full variable domain: DGGITQSPKYLFRKEGQNVTLSCEQNLNHDAMYWYRQDPGQGLRLIYYSQIVNDFQKGDIAEGYSVSREKKESFPLTVTSAQKNPTAFYLCASSISNRNTGELFFGEGSRLTVL.

This chain uses TRBV6-2 or TRBV6-3 with TRBJ2-1. Per germline, CDR1 MNHEY and CDR2 SVGEGT. This CDR3 comprises 12 residues. The CDR3 spells CASRFGYNEQFF.